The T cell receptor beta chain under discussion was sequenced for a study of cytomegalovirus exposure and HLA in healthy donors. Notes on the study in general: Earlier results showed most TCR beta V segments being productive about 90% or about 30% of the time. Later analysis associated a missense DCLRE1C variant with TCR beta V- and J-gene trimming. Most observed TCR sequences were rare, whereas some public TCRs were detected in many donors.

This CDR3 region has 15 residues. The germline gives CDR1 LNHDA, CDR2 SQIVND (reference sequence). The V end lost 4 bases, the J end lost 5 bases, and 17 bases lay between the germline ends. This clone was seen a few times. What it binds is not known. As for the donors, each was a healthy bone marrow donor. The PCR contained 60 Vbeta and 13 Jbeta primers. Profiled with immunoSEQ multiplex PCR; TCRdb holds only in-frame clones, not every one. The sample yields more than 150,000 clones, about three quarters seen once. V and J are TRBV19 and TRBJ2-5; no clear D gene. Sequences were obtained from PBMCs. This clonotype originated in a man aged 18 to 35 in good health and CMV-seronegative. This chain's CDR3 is CASSTTASRVETQYF. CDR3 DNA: TGTGCCAGTAGTACGACGGCCAGCCGGGTGGAGACCCAGTACTTC.